This TCR beta chain emerged from a study of cytomegalovirus exposure and HLA in healthy donors. A few counts support this clone. Other DNA sequences within the sample encode an identical CDR3. A multiplex PCR was run with 60 Vbeta primers and 13 Jbeta primers. The method was immunoSEQ multiplex PCR; TCRdb's version includes in-frame clones alone and lacks a portion of them. The table has some 150,000 clones, 71% seen once. Sequencing was done on a sample of PBMCs. This clonotype was obtained from a woman aged 30 to 39 in good health and CMV-seronegative.

In DNA, the CDR3 is TGTGCCAGCAGCTTGACAGGGACCTACGAGCAGTACTTC. The encoded protein is CASSLTGTYEQYF. The V call is TRBV5-4, the J call TRBJ2-7; TRBD1 might be the D (6 bases). The V gene lost 1 base and the J gene lost 2 bases, with 7 bases spanning the gap. CDR3 length: 13 amino acids. CDR1 is SGHNT, CDR2 YYREEE, per germline (reference sequence).